This T cell receptor beta chain was recorded in a study of blood T cell repertoires in COVID-19. In the source study's methods: Estimates of nucleated cell counts were drawn from the amplification of reference gene primers. TCRdb keeps only in-frame clones here, not all; method: immunoSEQ multiplex PCR. V, J and clone size are taken as reported in that table, and D and trimming were inferred from the DNA itself. The table records approximately 99,000 clones, 79% of them present only once. The CDR3 has 20 amino acids. The germline CDR1 and CDR2 sequences are MDHEN and SYDVKM. V was trimmed by 3 bases and J by 0 bases, leaving 26 bases between them.

The sample consisted of peripheral blood. This chain joins TRBV28 and TRBJ1-1, with TRBD1 as a possible D gene (6 bases). This clonotype was obtained from a woman over 75 with active or convalescent COVID-19. The CDR3 is CASSFQPNSLTGQMNTEAFF. CDR3 DNA sequence: TGTGCCAGCAGTTTCCAACCCAACTCCCTGACAGGCCAAATGAACACTGAAGCTTTCTTT.